This paragraph reports one T cell receptor (beta chain). Its antigen is as yet unknown. The CDR3 is made up of 14 amino acids. Germline V gene data show CDR1 as SGHTA and CDR2 as FQGNSA. The ends were cut back, 0 bases at V and 2 bases at J, with 6 bases in the middle. MiXCR, applied by TCRdb to the 5' RACE reads, yields one record per CDR3 protein. The sample carries under 600,000 distinct CDR3 sequences, roughly 13% recorded once. This entry is derived from a study of T cells after yellow fever vaccination. Study-wide context: Any fraction with a low cell number was prepared using SMART-Seq v4 Ultra Low Input.

Whole-study findings and limits: The presence of abundant clonotypes contaminating from the bulk population was possible in FACS-sorted repertoires.

The source material was PBMCs, sampled on the day of the yellow fever booster vaccination. The receptor comes from a man aged 25-45 years who received the YFV17D yellow fever vaccine. The rearrangement uses TRBV7-2 and TRBJ2-3; no clear D gene. CDR3 nucleotide sequence: TGTGCCAGCAGCTTAGCGCCTGCCACAGATACGCAGTATTTT. Its translation: CASSLAPATDTQYF. The full variable domain, completed using reference TRBV7-2 and TRBJ2-3, is GAGVSQSPSNKVTEKGKDVELRCDPISGHTALYWYRQSLGQGLEFLIYFQGNSAPDKSGLPSDRFSAERTGGSVSTLTIQRTQQEDSAVYLCASSLAPATDTQYFGPGTRLTVL.